Following are 31 T cell receptor beta chains from one sample sequenced in a study of CD8 T cells in Susac syndrome. Random hexamers served to reverse transcribe roughly 0.45 to 1 ug RNA. MiXCR, run by TCRdb on the immunoSEQ multiplex PCR reads, gives a single entry per CDR3 protein. This table holds approximately 140,000 distinct CDR3 sequences, 75% to 90% found once. The sequenced sample consisted of CD8+ T cells from PBMCs. These receptor sequences come from a human donor with multiple sclerosis.

The chain combines TRBV10-3 with TRBJ1-6; possibly TRBD1 for D (6 bases). Germline V gene data show CDR1 as ENHRY and CDR2 as SYGVKD. This CDR3 region has 11 residues. V lost 11 bases to trimming and J lost 15 bases, with 17 bases between them. The DNA for the CDR3 is TGTGCCGTACTACAGGGCTCCGTCCTCCACTTT. This encodes CAVLQGSVLHF.

This clonotype was counted only a few times. The chain has TRBV12-3 or TRBV12-4 and TRBJ1-2; D gene uncertain. Trimming stripped 5 bases from V and 4 bases from J, with 29 bases between. The CDR3 length is 19 residues. Here the CDR3 reads CASSHPGLGIAGSIYGYTF. In DNA form, the CDR3 reads TGTGCCAGCAGTCACCCAGGATTAGGGATCGCCGGCTCGATCTATGGCTACACCTTC.

The chain combines TRBV15 with TRBJ2-5; D possibly corresponds to TRBD2 (6 bases). The CDR3 has 17 residues. V was trimmed by 1 base and J by 0 bases, leaving 15 bases between them. Germline values: CDR1 LNHNV, CDR2 YYDKDF (reference sequence). The CDR3 here is CATSRADGGAHQETQYF. For the CDR3, the DNA is TGTGCCACCAGCAGAGCTGACGGGGGAGCTCACCAAGAGACCCAGTACTTC.

The sample holds one count of this clonotype. The chain couples TRBV2 to TRBJ1-5, with D possibly being TRBD1 (5 bases). Germline CDR1 reads SNHLY; CDR2 reads FYNNEI. Trimming stripped 4 bases from V and 1 base from J, with 17 bases between. CDR3 size: 17 residues. Here the CDR3 DNA reads TGTGCCAGCAGTGTTGTTGAGGGGTTATTAAGCAATCAGCCCCAGCATTTT. As protein: CASSVVEGLLSNQPQHF.

The chain joins TRBV7-8 to TRBJ2-3; D unresolved. V lost 5 bases and J 0 bases, leaving 12 bases between the germline ends. Germline V gene lookup returns CDR1 SGHVS and CDR2 FQNEAQ. CDR3 size: 15 residues. As DNA, the CDR3 is TGTGCCAGCAGCGCCCCGCCGCCCAGCACAGATACGCAGTATTTT. It yields the protein CASSAPPPSTDTQYF.

The chain couples TRBV30 to TRBJ2-7, with 8 nucleotides matching TRBD1. The CDR3 is 12 amino acids. Per the germline V gene, CDR1 is GTSNPN and CDR2 is SVGIG (reference sequence). J was trimmed by 2 bases and V by 7 bases; bases with no gene match: 4. CDR3 residues: CASDRATYEQYF. As DNA, the CDR3 is TGTGCCTCGGACAGGGCAACCTACGAGCAGTACTTC.

The rearrangement uses TRBV15 and TRBJ2-2; D ambiguous. The length of the CDR3 is 11 residues. In germline, CDR1 is LNHNV, CDR2 YYDKDF (reference sequence). Deletions cut 4 bases from V and 7 bases from J, with 4 bases between. In DNA, the CDR3 is TGTGCCACCAGCATCGGCGGGGAGCTGTTTTTT. Its translation is CATSIGGELFF.

This chain uses TRBV6-5 with TRBJ2-1; 7 nucleotides match TRBD2. Losses at the gene ends were 4 bases for V and 4 bases for J; bases not matched to a gene: 13. The CDR3 has 17 residues. Germline V gene sequence: CDR1 MNHEY, CDR2 SVGAGI. CDR3 protein: CASSFTGEGYIYNEQFF. CDR3 coding DNA: TGTGCCAGCAGTTTTACGGGGGAGGGGTACATATACAATGAGCAGTTCTTC.

This rearrangement joins TRBV7-2 to TRBJ1-4; tentatively, D is TRBD1 (6 bases). V was shortened by 5 bases and J by 8 bases, with 12 bases between the two germline ends. Germline values: CDR1 SGHTA, CDR2 FQGNSA. The CDR3 loop spans 13 amino acids. The CDR3 bases are TGTGCCAGCAGCCCGGTGGGGGCGGAAAAACTGTTTTTT. It specifies CASSPVGAEKLFF.

The V call is TRBV7-2, the J call TRBJ2-1, with 9 bases matching TRBD2. Germline V gene sequence: CDR1 SGHTA, CDR2 FQGNSA. The CDR3 is made up of 15 amino acids. The trim removed 5 bases at V and 2 bases at J, leaving 4 bases unmatched. Here the CDR3 reads CASSDAGGAYNEQFF. The CDR3, as DNA: TGTGCCAGCAGCGACGCGGGAGGGGCCTACAATGAGCAGTTCTTC.

This clonotype came up a few times. The chain couples TRBV7-9 to TRBJ1-1, with unresolved D. Germline V gene sequence: CDR1 SEHNR, CDR2 FQNEAQ (reference sequence). The CDR3 spans 12 residues. The V end lost 4 bases, the J end lost 3 bases, and 6 bases lay between the germline ends. CDR3 sequence reads: CASSSIHTEAFF. The CDR3 bases are TGTGCCAGCAGCTCAATCCACACTGAAGCTTTCTTT.

The chain recombines TRBV19 with TRBJ2-5, with unresolved D. V was shortened by 1 base and J by 1 base, with 4 bases between the two germline ends. This CDR3 contains 13 residues. CDR1 is LNHDA and CDR2 is SQIVND in the germline V gene (reference sequence). CDR3 loop: CASSIVPQETQYF. CDR3 sequence (DNA): TGTGCCAGTAGTATAGTCCCCCAAGAGACCCAGTACTTC.

The CDR3 DNA is TGTGCCAGCAGCGCTACACAGATCAACTATGGCTACACCTTC. Protein product: CASSATQINYGYTF. The chain combines TRBV7-9 with TRBJ1-2; D unresolved. Trimming shortened V by 5 bases and J by 2 bases, and 12 bases separated the two germline ends. CDR3 length equals 14 residues. CDR1 is SEHNR and CDR2 is FQNEAQ in the germline V gene (reference sequence).

This chain connects TRBV3-1 to TRBJ1-3; D not certain. CDR1 and CDR2 (germline): LGHDT, YNNKEL (reference sequence). CDR3 size: 15 residues. Trimming left V 2 bases short and J 0 bases short, with 8 bases between. CDR3 amino acids: CASSQFRSSGNTIYF. In DNA, the CDR3 is TGTGCCAGCAGCCAATTCCGAAGCTCTGGAAACACCATATATTTT.

Concerning this clonotype itself: Germline and junction disagree at one end, which may indicate a read error. The CDR3 coding sequence is TGTGCCACCGCGGCGGGATCGGGCAGCAATCAGCCCCAGCTTTTT. Translating gives CATAAGSGSNQPQLF. The chain employs TRBV19 and TRBJ1-5; D is unresolved. Germline CDR1 is LNHDA and CDR2 is SQIVND (reference sequence). This CDR3 has 15 amino acids.

The chain is built from TRBV6-2 or TRBV6-3 and TRBJ1-1; D perhaps matches TRBD1 (5 bases). Germline CDR1 reads MNHEY; CDR2 reads SVGEGT. CDR3 length equals 13 residues. V was cut by 2 bases and J by 4 bases, with 8 bases left in between. CDR3: CASSYIGTTEAFF. The CDR3 DNA follows: TGTGCCAGCAGTTACATAGGGACCACTGAAGCTTTCTTT.

The rearrangement joins TRBV19 to TRBJ2-5; the D gene is possibly TRBD1 (6 bases). Germline V gene sequence: CDR1 LNHDA, CDR2 SQIVND (reference sequence). CDR3 length equals 14 residues. Trimming took 5 bases from V and 5 from J, leaving 15 bases between them. The CDR3 protein is CASSLGAVGETQYF. In DNA, the CDR3 is TGTGCCAGTAGTCTGGGGGCAGTCGGTGAGACCCAGTACTTC.

The J gene is TRBJ1-4, the V gene TRBV6-2 or TRBV6-3; the D is unclear. The germline gives CDR1 MNHEY, CDR2 SVGEGT. The CDR3 consists of 15 residues. The ends were cut back, 3 bases at V and 5 bases at J, with 13 bases in the middle. The CDR3 DNA reads TGTGCCAGCAGTTATCGCCGGGAGACGAATGAAAAACTGTTTTTT. This gives the protein CASSYRRETNEKLFF.

V gene TRBV19 combines with J gene TRBJ2-1, with D hard to call. Per germline, CDR1 LNHDA and CDR2 SQIVND (reference sequence). This CDR3 contains 13 residues. Trimming took 7 bases from V and 8 from J, leaving 15 bases between them. The CDR3 DNA follows: TGTGCCAGTACCCCCCCTCTCAGCTATGAGCAGTTCTTC. Amino acid sequence: CASTPPLSYEQFF.

This chain uses TRBV6-5 with TRBJ2-5, with 9 bases fitting TRBD1. The CDR3 is made up of 15 amino acids. The junction had 9 bases not matched to a gene; V was cut back by 7 bases and J by 3 bases. Per the germline V gene, CDR1 is MNHEY and CDR2 is SVGAGI. The CDR3: CASTGQGASKETQYF. The CDR3 DNA follows: TGTGCCAGCACGGGACAGGGAGCTTCTAAAGAGACCCAGTACTTC.

The CDR3 nucleotides are TGTGCCAGTACCATTCCCTCGGGGGCGGCTTTCTTT. Translation: CASTIPSGAAFF. This chain links TRBV19 with TRBJ1-1; the D gene is possibly TRBD1 (6 bases). CDR1 is LNHDA, CDR2 SQIVND, per germline (reference sequence). The CDR3 runs 12 residues. Trimming left V 7 bases short and J 11 bases short, with 17 bases between. Complete variable domain (other parts from reference TRBV19 and TRBJ1-1): DGGITQSPKYLFRKEGQNVTLSCEQNLNHDAMYWYRQDPGQGLRLIYYSQIVNDFQKGDIAEGYSVSREKKESFPLTVTSAQKNPTAFYLCASTIPSGAAFFGQGTRLTVV.

This clonotype was observed a handful of times. CDR3 nucleotide sequence: TGTGCCAGCAGCTTGAATCCGATTGAGCAGTACTTC. Its protein product is CASSLNPIEQYF. The rearrangement joins TRBV5-4 to TRBJ2-7; D not resolved. This CDR3 region has 12 residues. Germline V gives CDR1 SGHNT, CDR2 YYREEE (reference sequence). V shed 1 base and J shed 7 bases, with 9 bases lying between them.

The V gene is TRBV19, the J gene TRBJ1-5, with D perhaps matching TRBD1 (5 bases). Germline V gives CDR1 LNHDA, CDR2 SQIVND (reference sequence). Trimming took off 5 bases at V and 1 base at J, with 12 bases between the two ends. The CDR3 length is 15 residues. The CDR3 here is CASSWGTLSNQPQHF. CDR3 sequence (DNA): TGTGCCAGTAGTTGGGGGACGCTAAGCAATCAGCCCCAGCATTTT.

This rearrangement joins TRBV5-1 to TRBJ2-1; 12 bases match TRBD2. CDR3 size: 16 residues. Germline values: CDR1 SGHRS, CDR2 YFSETQ. V dropped 4 bases and J dropped 8; count of bases not matched to a gene: 10. The CDR3 is CASSSTTSGSPHEQFF. CDR3 bases: TGCGCCAGCAGCAGCACGACTAGCGGGAGTCCCCATGAGCAGTTCTTC.

The genes are TRBV5-1 and TRBJ2-1; 8 bases line up with TRBD2. Trimming removed 3 bases from V and 2 bases from J; junction bases left unmatched: 16. The CDR3 loop spans 19 amino acids. Germline CDR1 is SGHRS and CDR2 is YFSETQ. Written as DNA, the CDR3 is TGCGCCAGCAGCTCTACTAGCGGTCCTCTGACCCCTACCTACAATGAGCAGTTCTTC. Translation gives CASSSTSGPLTPTYNEQFF. The full variable domain, in which reference TRBV5-1 and TRBJ2-1 provide the parts outside the CDR3, is KAGVTQTPRYLIKTRGQQVTLSCSPISGHRSVSWYQQTPGQGLQFLFEYFSETQRNKGNFPGRFSGRQFSNSRSEMNVSTLELGDSALYLCASSSTSGPLTPTYNEQFFGPGTRLTVL.

In this sample, this clonotype turned up a few times. This sequence joins TRBV7-2 and TRBJ1-1, with TRBD1 as a possible D gene (6 bases). This CDR3 has 11 amino acids. V dropped 3 bases and J dropped 8 bases, with 7 bases sitting between them. CDR1 and CDR2 from the germline V gene are SGHTA and FQGNSA. For the CDR3, the DNA is TGTGCCAGCAGCTTTCAGGGGGAAGCTTTCTTT. It yields the protein CASSFQGEAFF.

Remarks on this clonotype: An end of the junction does not agree with germline; a read error may underlie this. The chain is built from TRBV12-3 or TRBV12-4 and TRBJ2-2, with D possibly matching TRBD2 (5 bases). This CDR3 region has 17 residues. This CDR3 reads CASSLWDWSLNTGELVF. CDR3 bases: TGTGCCAGCAGTTTGTGGGATTGGTCCCTGAACACCGGGGAGCTGGTTTTT.

The genes are TRBV28 and TRBJ2-1; perhaps TRBD1 as D (5 bases). Germline V CDR1 and CDR2: MDHEN, SYDVKM. Trimming cost V 2 bases and J 5 bases, with 16 bases left between them. The CDR3 is made up of 16 amino acids. CDR3 region: CASSLAHRHAHNEQFF. CDR3 sequence (DNA): TGTGCCAGCAGTTTAGCCCACAGGCACGCCCACAATGAGCAGTTCTTC. The full variable domain, rest sourced from reference TRBV28 and TRBJ2-1, is DVKVTQSSRYLVKRTGEKVFLECVQDMDHENMFWYRQDPGLGLRLIYFSYDVKMKEKGDIPEGYSVSREKKERFSLILESASTNQTSMYLCASSLAHRHAHNEQFFGPGTRLTVL.

The gene calls are TRBV7-6 and TRBJ2-7; tentative D call: TRBD2 (6 bases). Germline V gene data show CDR1 as SGHVS and CDR2 as FNYEAQ. The V gene lost 0 bases and the J gene lost 2 bases, with 11 bases spanning the gap. The CDR3 spans 15 residues. CDR3 coding DNA: TGTGCCAGCAGCTTAGCGGGGGGTAGGACCTACGAGCAGTACTTC. Protein product: CASSLAGGRTYEQYF.

This clonotype was seen more than once but under ten times. The chain is built from TRBV6-5 and TRBJ1-2; D may be TRBD1 (6 bases). Germline V gives CDR1 MNHEY, CDR2 SVGAGI. V was trimmed by 0 bases and J by 6 bases, leaving 14 bases between them. The CDR3 covers 15 residues. The CDR3 region is CASSYSDSTPNGYTF. The DNA for the CDR3 is TGTGCCAGCAGTTACTCGGACAGTACACCGAATGGCTACACCTTC.

The chain links TRBV30 to TRBJ2-5, with unresolved D. There are 11 residues in the CDR3. CDR1 and CDR2 from the germline V gene are GTSNPN and SVGIG (reference sequence). Trimming removed 3 bases from V and 5 bases from J, with 7 bases in between. CDR3 in DNA: TGTGCCTGGAGATTCGGGGAGACCCAGTACTTC. Translation: CAWRFGETQYF.